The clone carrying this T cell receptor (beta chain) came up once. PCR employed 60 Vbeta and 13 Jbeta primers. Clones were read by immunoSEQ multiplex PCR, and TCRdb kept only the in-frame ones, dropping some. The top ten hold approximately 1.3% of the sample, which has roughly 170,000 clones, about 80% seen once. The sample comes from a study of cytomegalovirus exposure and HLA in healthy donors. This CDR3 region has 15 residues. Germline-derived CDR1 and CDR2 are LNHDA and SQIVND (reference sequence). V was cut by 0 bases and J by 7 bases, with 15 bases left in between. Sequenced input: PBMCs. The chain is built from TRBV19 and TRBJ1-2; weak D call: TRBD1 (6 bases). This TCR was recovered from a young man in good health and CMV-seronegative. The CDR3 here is CASSIDPDRFLGYTF. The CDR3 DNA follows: TGTGCCAGTAGTATAGACCCGGACAGATTTCTTGGCTACACCTTC.